The 28 T cell receptor beta chains below were found in one sample sequenced in a study of shared T cell receptors in the human thymus. Clones were read by immunoSEQ multiplex PCR, and TCRdb kept only the in-frame ones, dropping some. The sample carries some 720,000 clones, 70% to 90% recorded once. The sample also formed part of further work on human thymus T cells.

Sequenced material: thymocytes. These receptors all stem from a boy under two years old with a congenital heart defect.

The chain is built from TRBV5-1 and TRBJ2-2; 10 bases agree with TRBD1. Germline assignment: CDR1 SGHRS and CDR2 YFSETQ. The CDR3 has 16 amino acids. Unmatched junction bases numbered 4, after V lost 3 bases and J lost 2 bases. Written as DNA, the CDR3 is TGCGCCAGCAGCTGGGGGACAGGGGTTAACACCGGGGAGCTGTTTTTT. Protein product: CASSWGTGVNTGELFF. The full variable domain, rest sourced from reference TRBV5-1 and TRBJ2-2, is KAGVTQTPRYLIKTRGQQVTLSCSPISGHRSVSWYQQTPGQGLQFLFEYFSETQRNKGNFPGRFSGRQFSNSRSEMNVSTLELGDSALYLCASSWGTGVNTGELFFGEGSRLTVL.

The V gene is TRBV5-1, the J gene TRBJ2-3; the match to TRBD2 covers 12 bases. This CDR3 has 14 residues. V lost 4 bases, J lost 5 bases, and 2 bases stayed unmatched. Germline CDR1 and CDR2: SGHRS and YFSETQ. The CDR3 DNA follows: TGCGCCAGCAGCCTAGCGGGAGGGATAGATACGCAGTATTTT. This gives the protein CASSLAGGIDTQYF.

About this clone itself: At one end the junction does not follow the germline gene, possibly because of a read error. The sample contains more than one DNA sequence encoding this CDR3. The chain has TRBV7-7 and TRBJ2-5; 12 positions match TRBD2. The CDR3 has 14 residues. Germline assignment: CDR1 SSHAT and CDR2 FNYEAQ (reference sequence). CDR3 nucleotide sequence: TGTGCTAGCAGCTTGGGACTAGCGGGAGAGACCCAGTACTTC. Amino acids: CASSLGLAGETQYF.

V gene TRBV2 combines with J gene TRBJ2-7; 12 nucleotides agree with TRBD2. The CDR3 has 15 amino acids. Germline V gene lookup returns CDR1 SNHLY and CDR2 FYNNEI. With 6 bases clipped from V and 5 bases from J, the junction kept 8 bases outside the gene matches. The CDR3 DNA follows: TGTGCCAGCAGCCCCACTAGCGGGAGGATCCACGAGCAGTACTTC. Translating it yields CASSPTSGRIHEQYF.

The rearrangement joins TRBV6-1 to TRBJ1-2, with D unclear. The CDR3 runs to 13 residues. V was shortened by 11 bases and J by 4 bases, with 17 bases between the two germline ends. Germline values: CDR1 MNHNS, CDR2 SASEGT. Here the CDR3 reads CAVYRGLLYGYTF. CDR3 DNA sequence: TGTGCCGTATACCGAGGGTTACTCTATGGCTACACCTTC.

The genes are TRBV5-1 and TRBJ1-2; no firm D call. V gave up 0 bases and J gave up 6 bases, with 18 bases separating them. The CDR3 contains 16 residues. The germline CDR1 and CDR2 sequences are SGHRS and YFSETQ. This chain's CDR3 is CASSLAPGPGMDGYTF. In nucleotides, the CDR3 is TGCGCCAGCAGCTTGGCTCCAGGACCGGGGATGGATGGCTACACCTTC. The entire variable domain, with the rest obtained from reference TRBV5-1 and TRBJ1-2, is as follows: KAGVTQTPRYLIKTRGQQVTLSCSPISGHRSVSWYQQTPGQGLQFLFEYFSETQRNKGNFPGRFSGRQFSNSRSEMNVSTLELGDSALYLCASSLAPGPGMDGYTFGSGTRLTVV.

This chain uses TRBV19 with TRBJ2-6; D call uncertain. Trimming took off 5 bases at V and 1 base at J, with 9 bases between the two ends. This CDR3 comprises 15 residues. CDR1 and CDR2 (germline): LNHDA, SQIVND (reference sequence). The CDR3 region has the DNA TGTGCCAGTAGTTTGGCATCTTCTGGGGCCAACGTCCTGACTTTC. Protein: CASSLASSGANVLTF. The full variable domain, rest sourced from reference TRBV19 and TRBJ2-6, is DGGITQSPKYLFRKEGQNVTLSCEQNLNHDAMYWYRQDPGQGLRLIYYSQIVNDFQKGDIAEGYSVSREKKESFPLTVTSAQKNPTAFYLCASSLASSGANVLTFGAGSRLTVL.

V is TRBV6-6 and J is TRBJ2-3; maybe TRBD2 (5 bases). V lost 6 bases and J lost 4, with 11 bases in between. This CDR3 is built from 13 residues. CDR1 is MNHNY, CDR2 SVGAGI, per germline (reference sequence). Here the CDR3 DNA reads TGTGCCAGCAGCGGACGGGAACCAGATACGCAGTATTTT. It yields the protein CASSGREPDTQYF.

The gene calls are TRBV19 and TRBJ2-7, with D tentatively TRBD2 (5 bases). CDR3 length: 14 amino acids. CDR1 LNHDA and CDR2 SQIVND come from the germline V gene (reference sequence). The V end was cut by 4 bases, the J end by 0 bases, with 10 bases between. The CDR3 protein is CASSKRQSSYEQYF. The CDR3 DNA reads TGTGCCAGTAGTAAGCGGCAAAGCTCCTACGAGCAGTACTTC.

The chain is built from TRBV27 and TRBJ2-7, with D perhaps TRBD2 (6 bases). Germline CDR1 reads MNHEY; CDR2 reads SMNVEV (reference sequence). The V and J ends lost 6 bases and 0 bases respectively, with 24 bases between them. This CDR3 region has 18 residues. The CDR3 protein is CASSPKGPEVAASYEQYF. The CDR3 DNA reads TGTGCCAGCAGCCCCAAAGGCCCCGAGGTAGCGGCCTCCTACGAGCAGTACTTC.

The chain uses TRBV5-1 and TRBJ1-2, with 7 bases identical to TRBD1. The CDR3 has 16 residues. Germline V gene lookup returns CDR1 SGHRS and CDR2 YFSETQ. The junction had 6 bases not matched to a gene; V was cut back by 1 base and J by 0 bases. CDR3 loop: CASSLSQGGANYGYTF. The CDR3 DNA reads as TGCGCCAGCAGCTTGTCTCAGGGGGGAGCTAACTATGGCTACACCTTC.

The chain employs TRBV30 and TRBJ2-1, with D possibly being TRBD2 (6 bases). The CDR3 spans 13 residues. Germline CDR1 reads GTSNPN; CDR2 reads SVGIG (reference sequence). Trimming pared 3 bases from V and 8 bases from J, leaving 14 bases between. The CDR3 protein is CAWRGREADEQFF. The DNA for the CDR3 is TGTGCCTGGAGGGGCAGGGAGGCCGATGAGCAGTTCTTC.

The chain joins TRBV4-3 to TRBJ2-1; 9 bases align to TRBD2. V shed 1 base and J 5 bases; nucleotides not matched to a gene: 6. Germline CDR1 LGHNA, CDR2 YSLEER. CDR3 length equals 16 residues. CDR3 coding DNA: TGCGCCAGCAGCCAAGCGAGGGGACTAGCAGACAATGAGCAGTTCTTC. Translation gives CASSQARGLADNEQFF.

This chain joins TRBV9 and TRBJ2-7, with a possible D match to TRBD1 (7 bases). CDR3 length: 16 amino acids. Trimming took 3 bases from V and 4 from J, leaving 20 bases between them. Germline CDR1 is SGDLS and CDR2 is YYNGEE. The CDR3 DNA reads as TGTGCCAGCAGCGGAGGCCCGGAGGGGGCAAAGTACGAGCAGTACTTC. Its translation is CASSGGPEGAKYEQYF. The variable domain in full, completed from reference TRBV9 and TRBJ2-7, reads DSGVTQTPKHLITATGQRVTLRCSPRSGDLSVYWYQQSLDQGLQFLIQYYNGEERAKGNILERFSAQQFPDLHSELNLSSLELGDSALYFCASSGGPEGAKYEQYFGPGTRLTVT.

The DNA of the CDR3 is TGTGCCAGCAGCGTCGGGACAGGGGAAAAGCAGTACTTC. This gives the protein CASSVGTGEKQYF. The rearrangement joins TRBV9 to TRBJ2-7; 10 bases line up with TRBD1. Germline V CDR1 and CDR2: SGDLS, YYNGEE. There are 13 residues in the CDR3. The V and J ends lost 2 bases and 8 bases, in that order; junction bases with no gene match: 4.

This sequence joins TRBV7-6 and TRBJ2-6, with 7 nucleotides matching TRBD1. Germline V lookup: CDR1 SGHVS, CDR2 FNYEAQ. The CDR3 runs to 17 residues. The V and J ends lost 1 base and 4 bases, in that order; junction bases with no gene match: 7. CDR3 bases: TGTGCCAGCAGCTTAGTTGATACAGGGGCCGGGGCCAACGTCCTGACTTTC. This sequence encodes CASSLVDTGAGANVLTF.

The chain couples TRBV29-1 to TRBJ1-1; D is possibly TRBD1 (5 bases). The CDR3 extends over 13 amino acids. Trimming stripped 5 bases from V and 3 bases from J, with 13 bases between. Germline V gives CDR1 SQVTM, CDR2 ANQGSEA. The CDR3 protein is CSVQGRRDTEAFF. The CDR3 DNA is TGCAGCGTTCAGGGCAGGAGGGACACTGAAGCTTTCTTT.

The chain has TRBV5-6 and TRBJ2-3; 8 positions match TRBD2. V shed 4 bases and J 4 bases; nucleotides not matched to a gene: 8. The CDR3 has 15 amino acids. The germline CDR1 and CDR2 sequences are SGHDT and YYEEEE. The CDR3 spells CASSLVAGRADTQYF. The CDR3 bases are TGTGCCAGCAGCCTCGTAGCGGGGAGGGCAGATACGCAGTATTTT.

The chain joins TRBV25-1 to TRBJ1-1; perhaps TRBD1 as D (6 bases). V lost 8 bases and J lost 3, with 10 bases in between. The CDR3 has 12 residues. Germline-derived CDR1 and CDR2 are MGHDK and SYGVNS. CDR3 region: CASGKGDTEAFF. The CDR3 region has the DNA TGTGCCAGCGGAAAGGGGGACACTGAAGCTTTCTTT.

The chain carries TRBV7-9 and TRBJ1-2; 7 nucleotides match TRBD1. Trimming took 7 bases from V and 4 from J; bases not matched to a gene: 18. Looked up from germline, CDR1 is SEHNR and CDR2 is FQNEAQ (reference sequence). The CDR3 has 17 residues. CDR3 bases: TGTGCCAGCACCACGGTCATTTATCCGGGACAGCTCTATGGCTACACCTTC. It codes for CASTTVIYPGQLYGYTF.

This chain joins TRBV27 and TRBJ2-3, with 8 nucleotides matching TRBD2. The CDR3 contains 17 residues. Germline lookup yields CDR1 MNHEY and CDR2 SMNVEV (reference sequence). Unmatched junction bases numbered 8, after V lost 3 bases and J lost 0 bases. The CDR3 DNA sequence: TGTGCCAGCAGTTTTTGGCGGGAGGCCCCTAGCACAGATACGCAGTATTTT. This gives the protein CASSFWREAPSTDTQYF.

The chain employs TRBV6-5 and TRBJ2-1, with D perhaps TRBD2 (5 bases). V was clipped by 2 bases and J by 2 bases, with 10 bases between them. Germline V gives CDR1 MNHEY, CDR2 SVGAGI. The CDR3 runs to 15 residues. CDR3 nucleotide sequence: TGTGCCAGCAGTTACAGGCAGCGGCCCTACAATGAGCAGTTCTTC. As protein: CASSYRQRPYNEQFF.

This clone showed up just a few times. The chain recombines TRBV2 with TRBJ2-7, with D uncertain. CDR1 and CDR2 from the germline V gene are SNHLY and FYNNEI. V was trimmed by 1 base and J by 6 bases, leaving 19 bases between them. The CDR3 extends over 16 amino acids. CDR3 sequence (DNA): TGTGCCAGCAGTGAAGAAGGAAAACGGTACCAGGTCGAGCAGTACTTC. This sequence encodes CASSEEGKRYQVEQYF.

This chain's CDR3 is CASSLGTSGNTGELFF. The DNA of the CDR3 is TGCGCCAGCAGCTTGGGGACTAGCGGGAACACCGGGGAGCTGTTTTTT. V gene TRBV5-1 combines with J gene TRBJ2-2; 10 positions agree with TRBD2. The CDR3 runs to 16 residues. The ends lost 0 bases at V and 1 base at J; junction bases unmatched: 0. Germline CDR1 and CDR2: SGHRS and YFSETQ.

This chain connects TRBV28 to TRBJ2-7; D is perhaps TRBD1 (6 bases). Germline V gene lookup returns CDR1 MDHEN and CDR2 SYDVKM. The V gene lost 5 bases and the J gene lost 6 bases, with 20 bases spanning the gap. This CDR3 has 15 amino acids. The CDR3 DNA reads TGTGCCAGCAGTCCGGATCGACAGGAAGGGGGCGAGCAGTACTTC. Amino acid sequence: CASSPDRQEGGEQYF.

As regards this clone: Additional DNA sequences in this sample encode the identical CDR3. The chain is built from TRBV11-2 and TRBJ2-1; 10 bases are shared with TRBD2. CDR1 SGHAT and CDR2 FQNNGV come from the germline V gene. CDR3 size: 15 residues. After removal of 5 bases from V and 1 base from J, the junction contained 2 bases not matched to a gene. The CDR3 sequence is CASSPSGSSYNEQFF. The CDR3 DNA sequence: TGTGCCAGCAGCCCTAGCGGGAGTTCCTACAATGAGCAGTTCTTC.

This chain joins TRBV5-4 and TRBJ1-3; 8 positions match TRBD1. The CDR3 totals 16 residues. J lost 8 bases, V lost 4 bases, and 14 bases had no gene match. The germline gives CDR1 SGHNT, CDR2 YYREEE (reference sequence). The CDR3 DNA reads TGTGCCAGCAGCCTCCAAGGACAGGGAAAGGAATACACCATATATTTT. This translates into CASSLQGQGKEYTIYF. The full variable domain, in which reference TRBV5-4 and TRBJ1-3 provide the parts outside the CDR3, is ETGVTQSPTHLIKTRGQQVTLRCSSQSGHNTVSWYQQALGQGPQFIFQYYREEENGRGNFPPRFSGLQFPNYSSELNVNALELDDSALYLCASSLQGQGKEYTIYFGEGSWLTVV.

V gene TRBV30 combines with J gene TRBJ2-7; 11 nucleotides line up with TRBD1. This CDR3 region has 13 residues. Germline V CDR1 and CDR2: GTSNPN, SVGIG (reference sequence). J was trimmed by 2 bases and V by 5 bases; bases with no gene match: 2. The CDR3 nucleotides are TGTGCCTGGGGACAGGGGGCGACCTACGAGCAGTACTTC. Translation gives CAWGQGATYEQYF.